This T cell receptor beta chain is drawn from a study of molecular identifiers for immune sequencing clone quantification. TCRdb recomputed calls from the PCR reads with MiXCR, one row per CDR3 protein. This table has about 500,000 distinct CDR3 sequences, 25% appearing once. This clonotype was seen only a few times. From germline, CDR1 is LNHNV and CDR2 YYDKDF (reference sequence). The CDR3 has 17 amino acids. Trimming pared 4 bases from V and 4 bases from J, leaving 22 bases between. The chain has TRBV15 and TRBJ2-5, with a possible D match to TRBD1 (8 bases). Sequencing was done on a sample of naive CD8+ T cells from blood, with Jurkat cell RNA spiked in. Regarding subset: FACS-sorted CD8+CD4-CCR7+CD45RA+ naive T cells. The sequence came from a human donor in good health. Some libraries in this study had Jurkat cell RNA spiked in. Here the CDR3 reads CATSIGPYTGGVETQYF. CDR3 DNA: TGTGCCACCAGCATCGGACCGTATACAGGGGGGGTAGAGACCCAGTACTTC. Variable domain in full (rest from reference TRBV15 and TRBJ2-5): DAMVIQNPRYQVTQFGKPVTLSCSQTLNHNVMYWYQQKSSQAPKLLFHYYDKDFNNEADTPDNFQSRRPNTSFCFLDIRSPGLGDTAMYLCATSIGPYTGGVETQYFGPGTRLLVL.